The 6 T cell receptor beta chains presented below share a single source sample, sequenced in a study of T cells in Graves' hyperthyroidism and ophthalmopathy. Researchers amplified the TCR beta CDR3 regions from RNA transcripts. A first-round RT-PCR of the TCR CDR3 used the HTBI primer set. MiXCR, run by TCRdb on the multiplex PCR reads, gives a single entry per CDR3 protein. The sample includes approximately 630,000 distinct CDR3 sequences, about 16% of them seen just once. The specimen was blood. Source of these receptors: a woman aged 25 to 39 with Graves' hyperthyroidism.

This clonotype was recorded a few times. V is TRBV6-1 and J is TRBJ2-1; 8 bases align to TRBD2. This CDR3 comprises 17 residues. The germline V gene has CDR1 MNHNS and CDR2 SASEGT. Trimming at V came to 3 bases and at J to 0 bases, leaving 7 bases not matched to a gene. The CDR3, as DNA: TGTGCCAGCAGTGAGTTCGGGAGGGGCAGCTCCTACAATGAGCAGTTCTTC. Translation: CASSEFGRGSSYNEQFF.

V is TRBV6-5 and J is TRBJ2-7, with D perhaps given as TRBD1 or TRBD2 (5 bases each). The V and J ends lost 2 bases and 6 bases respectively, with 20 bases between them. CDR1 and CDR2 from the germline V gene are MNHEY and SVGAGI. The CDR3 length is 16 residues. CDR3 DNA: TGTGCCAGCAGTTACAGTCGAGGGGCCACGGCGGGCGAGCAGTACTTC. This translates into CASSYSRGATAGEQYF.

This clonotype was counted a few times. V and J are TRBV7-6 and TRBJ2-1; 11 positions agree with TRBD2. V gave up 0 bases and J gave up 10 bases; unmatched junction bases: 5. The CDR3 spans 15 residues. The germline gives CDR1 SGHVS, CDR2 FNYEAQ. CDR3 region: CASSLAASGRIEQFF. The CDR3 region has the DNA TGTGCCAGCAGCTTAGCAGCTAGCGGGAGGATCGAGCAGTTCTTC. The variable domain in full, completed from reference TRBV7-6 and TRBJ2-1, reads GAGVSQSPRYKVTKRGQDVALRCDPISGHVSLYWYRQALGQGPEFLTYFNYEAQQDKSGLPNDRFSAERPEGSISTLTIQRTEQRDSAMYRCASSLAASGRIEQFFGPGTRLTVL.

The CDR3 reads CASSPQGAGRDNEQFF. The CDR3, as DNA: TGTGCCAGCAGCCCCCAGGGCGCGGGTCGGGACAATGAGCAGTTCTTC. V gene TRBV7-3 combines with J gene TRBJ2-1; D may match TRBD1 or TRBD2 (5 bases each). Trimming took 5 bases from V and 5 from J, leaving 19 bases between them. Germline lookup yields CDR1 SGHTA and CDR2 FQGTGA. This CDR3 region has 16 residues.

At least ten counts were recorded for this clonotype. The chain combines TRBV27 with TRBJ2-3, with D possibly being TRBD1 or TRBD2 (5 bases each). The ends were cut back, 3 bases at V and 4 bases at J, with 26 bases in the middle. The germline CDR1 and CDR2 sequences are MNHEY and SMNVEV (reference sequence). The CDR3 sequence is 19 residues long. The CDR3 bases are TGTGCCAGCAGTTTTACTCCCAGGGACGGTGGGGTAGGAGCAGATACGCAGTATTTT. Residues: CASSFTPRDGGVGADTQYF.

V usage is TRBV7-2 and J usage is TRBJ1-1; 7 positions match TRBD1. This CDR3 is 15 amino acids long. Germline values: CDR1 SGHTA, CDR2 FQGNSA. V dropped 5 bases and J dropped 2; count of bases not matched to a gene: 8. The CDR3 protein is CASSVQGTINTEAFF. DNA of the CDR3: TGTGCCAGCAGCGTACAGGGGACCATTAACACTGAAGCTTTCTTT.